This TCR beta chain was sequenced in a study of T cell repertoires in cytomegalovirus infection. Overall study: CMV epitopes that were recently identified and HLA-C-restricted were used alongside well-studied HLA-B-restricted ones.

V lost 5 bases to trimming and J lost 0 bases, with 14 bases between them. Germline CDR1 LNHDA, CDR2 SQIVND (reference sequence). This CDR3 has 16 residues. TCRdb reprocessed the reads with MiXCR, giving one entry per CDR3 protein. This table holds 110,000 or so distinct CDR3 sequences, about 30% found once. This clonotype occurred a few times. Antigen specificity is unknown. Whole-study findings and limits: The ex vivo response showed dominance by HLA-C-restricted CMV-specific TCR beta clonotypes. Cumulated frequencies of public TCR beta families served to identify carriers of CMV plus the relevant HLA.

The chain has TRBV19 and TRBJ1-5; D call uncertain. This specimen was CD8+ T cells from cultured PBMCs, taken from culture after CMV antigen stimulation. The receptor's source is a human donor in good health (CMV status not recorded). Some clones in this sample may be carry-over from other donors' samples. The CDR3 DNA sequence: TGTGCCAGTAGTGCTCAACAGAGTTATAGCAATCAGCCCCAGCATTTT. It codes for CASSAQQSYSNQPQHF.